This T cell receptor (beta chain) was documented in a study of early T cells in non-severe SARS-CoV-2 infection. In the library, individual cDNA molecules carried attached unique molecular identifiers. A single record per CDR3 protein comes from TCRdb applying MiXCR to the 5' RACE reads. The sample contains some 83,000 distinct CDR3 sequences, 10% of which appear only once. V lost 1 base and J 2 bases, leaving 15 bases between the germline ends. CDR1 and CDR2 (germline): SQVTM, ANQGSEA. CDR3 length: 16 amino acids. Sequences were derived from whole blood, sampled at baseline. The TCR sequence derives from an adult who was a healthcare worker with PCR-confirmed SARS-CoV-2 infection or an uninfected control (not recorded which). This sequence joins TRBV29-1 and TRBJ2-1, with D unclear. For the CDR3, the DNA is TGCAGCGTTGAAGCGTGGGGTGTTGGTACCTACAATGAGCAGTTCTTC. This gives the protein CSVEAWGVGTYNEQFF.